This T cell receptor (beta chain) stems from a study of cytomegalovirus exposure and HLA in healthy donors. General observations from the study: One later analysis, an examination of the 120 validation repertoires, found that first-cohort TCR clusters tended to co-occur in them. The CMV antigen specificity of a few CMV-associated chains was confirmed through in vitro analysis. Cytomegalovirus association was assigned to about 180 TCR beta chains.

While the first cohort had around 700 subjects, the donors belonged to the separate validation cohort of about 110 subjects. As concerns this clone: Its antigen is as yet unknown.

Method: immunoSEQ multiplex PCR; TCRdb's copy keeps in-frame clones and lacks some. The top ten clones hold around 2.8% of a sample with roughly 52,000 clones, approximately 90% of them seen once. The sequenced sample consisted of PBMCs. This sequence was found in a man in his late teens or twenties in good health and CMV-seronegative.

CDR3: CASSPSWGLYEQYF. CDR3 sequence (DNA): TGTGCCAGCTCACCTAGCTGGGGGCTCTACGAGCAGTACTTC. This chain links TRBV18 with TRBJ2-7; perhaps TRBD1 as D (6 bases). Per germline, CDR1 KGHSH and CDR2 LQKENI. V was shortened by 3 bases and J by 3 bases, with 12 bases between the two germline ends. CDR3 length equals 14 residues.